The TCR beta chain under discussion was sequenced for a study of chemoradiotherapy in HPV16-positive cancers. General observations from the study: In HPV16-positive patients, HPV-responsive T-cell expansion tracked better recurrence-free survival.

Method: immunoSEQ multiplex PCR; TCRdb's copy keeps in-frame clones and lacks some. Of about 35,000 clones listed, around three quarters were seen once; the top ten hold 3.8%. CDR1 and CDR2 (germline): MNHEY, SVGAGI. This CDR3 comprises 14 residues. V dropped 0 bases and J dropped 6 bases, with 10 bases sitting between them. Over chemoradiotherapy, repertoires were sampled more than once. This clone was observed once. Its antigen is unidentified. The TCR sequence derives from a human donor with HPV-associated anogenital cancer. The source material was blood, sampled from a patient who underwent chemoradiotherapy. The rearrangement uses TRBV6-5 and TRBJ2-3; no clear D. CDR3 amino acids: CASSYSVAEDTQYF. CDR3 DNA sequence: TGTGCCAGCAGTTACTCGGTCGCCGAGGATACGCAGTATTTT.